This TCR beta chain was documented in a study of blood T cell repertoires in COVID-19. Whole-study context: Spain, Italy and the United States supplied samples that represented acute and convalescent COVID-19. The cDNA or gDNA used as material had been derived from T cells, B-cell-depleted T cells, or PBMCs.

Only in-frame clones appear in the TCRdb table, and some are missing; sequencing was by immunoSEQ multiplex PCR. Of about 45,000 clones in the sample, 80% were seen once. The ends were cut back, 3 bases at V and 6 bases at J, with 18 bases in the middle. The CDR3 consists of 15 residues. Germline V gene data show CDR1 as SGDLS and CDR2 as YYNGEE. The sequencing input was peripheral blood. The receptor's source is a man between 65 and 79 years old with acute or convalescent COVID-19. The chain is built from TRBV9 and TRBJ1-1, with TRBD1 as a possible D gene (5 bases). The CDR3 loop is CASSARQTGDSEAFF. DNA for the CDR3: TGTGCCAGCAGCGCCCGACAGACCGGAGACTCTGAAGCTTTCTTT.